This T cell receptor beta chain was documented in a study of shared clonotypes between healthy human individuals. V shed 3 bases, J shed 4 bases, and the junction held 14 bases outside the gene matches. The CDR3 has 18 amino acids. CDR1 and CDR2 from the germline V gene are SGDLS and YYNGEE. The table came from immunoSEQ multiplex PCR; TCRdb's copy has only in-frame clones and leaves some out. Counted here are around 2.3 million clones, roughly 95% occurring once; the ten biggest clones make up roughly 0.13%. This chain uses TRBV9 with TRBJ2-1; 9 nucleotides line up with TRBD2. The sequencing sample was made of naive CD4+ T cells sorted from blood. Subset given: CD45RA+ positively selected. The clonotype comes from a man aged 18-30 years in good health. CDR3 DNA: TGTGCCAGCAGCGGTGGGGAGACTAGCGGAGACCATTACAATGAGCAGTTCTTC. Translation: CASSGGETSGDHYNEQFF.